This T cell receptor (beta chain) emerged from a study of identical twins. Regarding the study as a whole: Abundant cord blood beta clonotypes carried fewer insertions; memory repertoires showed none. Monozygotic twin pairs showed more out-of-frame TCR alpha sharing than models estimated.

The CDR3 loop spans 14 amino acids. CDR1 is SNHLY, CDR2 FYNNEI, per germline. V lost 4 bases and J lost 6; bases outside the gene matches: 6. For this clonotype: Antigen specificity is unknown.

Each CDR3 protein is one row after TCRdb ran MiXCR on the 5' RACE reads. The table shows 1.5 million to 2 million distinct CDR3 sequences, with more than 30% occurring only once. V gene TRBV2 combines with J gene TRBJ1-5; 7 bases are shared with TRBD1. The sequence derives from a newborn girl in good health. The sequenced sample was cord blood. CDR3 nucleotide sequence: TGTGCCAGCAGTGCCGGTGACAGGGTTCAGCCCCAGCATTTT. This translates into CASSAGDRVQPQHF. Variable domain in full (rest from reference TRBV2 and TRBJ1-5): EPEVTQTPSHQVTQMGQEVILRCVPISNHLYFYWYRQILGQKVEFLVSFYNNEISEKSEIFDDQFSVERPDGSNFTLKIRSTKLEDSAMYFCASSAGDRVQPQHFGDGTRLSIL.